The 5 T cell receptor beta chains in this list originate from one sample, sequenced in a study of blood T cell repertoires in COVID-19. Repertoires were generated with immunoSEQ multiplex PCR, while TCRdb's copy carries only in-frame clones and drops some. The repertoire holds under 350,000 clones, 75% to 90% seen once, with about 4.6% in the top ten. Sequenced material: peripheral blood. The receptors come from a man between 40 and 49 years old with acute or convalescent COVID-19.

This rearrangement joins TRBV5-1 to TRBJ2-3; D may be TRBD2 (6 bases). V lost 0 bases and J 3 bases, leaving 14 bases between the germline ends. The CDR3 loop spans 16 amino acids. Germline values: CDR1 SGHRS, CDR2 YFSETQ. CDR3 in DNA: TGCGCCAGCAGCTTGGTGGCGGGGTTAAGAACAGATACGCAGTATTTT. It yields the protein CASSLVAGLRTDTQYF.

V usage is TRBV5-1 and J usage is TRBJ2-7; D uncertain. Deletions cut 1 base from V and 3 bases from J, with 8 bases between. Germline CDR1 is SGHRS and CDR2 is YFSETQ. CDR3 length: 13 amino acids. The chain's CDR3 is CASSLQNSYEQYF. The CDR3 bases are TGCGCCAGCAGCTTGCAGAACAGCTACGAGCAGTACTTC.

This chain links TRBV19 with TRBJ1-1, with 9 bases lining up with TRBD1. Trimming cost V 2 bases and J 2 bases; bases outside gene matches: 3. The CDR3 consists of 15 residues. The germline gives CDR1 LNHDA, CDR2 SQIVND (reference sequence). CDR3 residues: CASSITGGSNTEAFF. The DNA for the CDR3 is TGTGCCAGTAGTATAACAGGGGGCTCAAACACTGAAGCTTTCTTT.

The CDR3 region is CASSVYTEAFF. CDR3 nucleotide sequence: TGTGCCAGCAGTGTCTACACTGAAGCTTTCTTT. The chain couples TRBV2 to TRBJ1-1; D unresolved. The V gene lost 4 bases and the J gene lost 3 bases, with 3 bases spanning the gap. Germline V gene lookup returns CDR1 SNHLY and CDR2 FYNNEI. CDR3 size: 11 residues.

This chain uses TRBV19 with TRBJ1-6, with D possibly TRBD1 on 5 matching bases. The CDR3 covers 14 residues. V lost 3 bases, J lost 3 bases, and 6 bases lay in between. Germline lookup yields CDR1 LNHDA and CDR2 SQIVND (reference sequence). The CDR3 DNA is TGTGCCAGTAGTATGGGGCTCTATAATTCACCCCTCCACTTT. Protein: CASSMGLYNSPLHF.